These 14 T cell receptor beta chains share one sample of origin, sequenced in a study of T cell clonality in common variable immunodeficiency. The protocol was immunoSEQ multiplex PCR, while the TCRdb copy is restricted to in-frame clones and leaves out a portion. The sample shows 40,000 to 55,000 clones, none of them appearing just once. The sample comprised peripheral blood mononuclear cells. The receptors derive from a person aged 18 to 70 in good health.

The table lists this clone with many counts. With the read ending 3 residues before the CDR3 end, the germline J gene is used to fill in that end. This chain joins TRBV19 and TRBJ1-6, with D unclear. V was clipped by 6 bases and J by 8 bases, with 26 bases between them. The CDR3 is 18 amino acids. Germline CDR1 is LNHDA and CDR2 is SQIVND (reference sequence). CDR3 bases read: TGTGCCAGTAGCCCAATACTCCTCAAACTTCAGCGGGATTCACCC. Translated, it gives CASSPILLKLQRDSP. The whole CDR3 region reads CASSPILLKLQRDSPLHF.

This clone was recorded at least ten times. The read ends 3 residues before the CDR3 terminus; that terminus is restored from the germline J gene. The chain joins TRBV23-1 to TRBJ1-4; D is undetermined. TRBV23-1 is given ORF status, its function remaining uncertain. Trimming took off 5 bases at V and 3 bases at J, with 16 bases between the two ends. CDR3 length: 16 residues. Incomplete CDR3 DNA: TGCGCCAGCAGTACCGGAGCGGGGAGGGCTAATGAAAAA. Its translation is CASSTGAGRANEK. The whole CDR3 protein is CASSTGAGRANEKLFF.

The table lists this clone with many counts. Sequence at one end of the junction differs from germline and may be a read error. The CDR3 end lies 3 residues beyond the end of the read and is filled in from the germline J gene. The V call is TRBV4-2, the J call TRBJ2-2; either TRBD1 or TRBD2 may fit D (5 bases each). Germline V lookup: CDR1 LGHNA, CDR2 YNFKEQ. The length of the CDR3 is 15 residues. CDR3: CASSQEGKGTGELFF. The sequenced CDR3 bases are TGCGCCAGCAGCCAAGAGGGCAAGGGGACCGGGGAG.

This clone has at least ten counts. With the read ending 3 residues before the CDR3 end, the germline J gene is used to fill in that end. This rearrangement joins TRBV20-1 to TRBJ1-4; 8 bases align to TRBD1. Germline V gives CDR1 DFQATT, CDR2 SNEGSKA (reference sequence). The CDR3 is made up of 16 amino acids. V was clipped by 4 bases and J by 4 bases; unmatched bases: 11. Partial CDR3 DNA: TGCAGTGCTACGATCCTAAACAGGGGGTTTAATGAAAAA. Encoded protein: CSATILNRGFNEK. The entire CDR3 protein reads CSATILNRGFNEKLFF.

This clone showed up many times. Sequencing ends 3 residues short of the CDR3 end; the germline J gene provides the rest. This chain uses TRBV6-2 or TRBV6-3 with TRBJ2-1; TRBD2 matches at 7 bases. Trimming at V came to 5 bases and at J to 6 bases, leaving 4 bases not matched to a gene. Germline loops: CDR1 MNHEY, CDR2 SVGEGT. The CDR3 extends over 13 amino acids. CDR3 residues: CASSQGLFNEQFF. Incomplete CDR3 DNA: TGTGCCAGCAGTCAGGGACTATTCAATGAG.

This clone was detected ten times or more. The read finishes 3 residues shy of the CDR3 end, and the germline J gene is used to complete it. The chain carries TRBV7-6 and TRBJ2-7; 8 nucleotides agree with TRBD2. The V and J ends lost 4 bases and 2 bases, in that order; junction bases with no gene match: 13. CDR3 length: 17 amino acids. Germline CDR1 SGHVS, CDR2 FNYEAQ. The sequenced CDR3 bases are TGTGCCAGCAGCTCCCGGGGGCGGGGGGCGTTCCCCTACGAG. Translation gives CASSSRGRGAFPYE. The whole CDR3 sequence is CASSSRGRGAFPYEQYF.

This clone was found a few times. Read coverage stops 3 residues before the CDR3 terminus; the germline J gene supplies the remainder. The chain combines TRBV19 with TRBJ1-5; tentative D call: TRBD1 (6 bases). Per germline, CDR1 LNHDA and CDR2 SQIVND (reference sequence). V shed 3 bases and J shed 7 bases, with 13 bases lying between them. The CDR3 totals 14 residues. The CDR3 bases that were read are TGTGCCAGTAGTATGGGGCAGGGGAGCCAGCCC. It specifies CASSMGQGSQP. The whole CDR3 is CASSMGQGSQPQHF.

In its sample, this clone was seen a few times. CDR3 bases read: TGTGCCTGGAGCTTTCGGTACTGCGAG. It encodes CAWSFRYCE. The entire CDR3 sequence reads CAWSFRYCEQYF. The rearrangement links TRBV30 to TRBJ2-7; no clear D. The sequence runs out 3 residues before the end of the CDR3; the remainder is reconstructed from the germline J gene. CDR1 is GTSNPN and CDR2 is SVGIG in the germline V gene (reference sequence). The ends were cut back, 3 bases at V and 6 bases at J, with 12 bases in the middle. The CDR3 covers 12 residues.

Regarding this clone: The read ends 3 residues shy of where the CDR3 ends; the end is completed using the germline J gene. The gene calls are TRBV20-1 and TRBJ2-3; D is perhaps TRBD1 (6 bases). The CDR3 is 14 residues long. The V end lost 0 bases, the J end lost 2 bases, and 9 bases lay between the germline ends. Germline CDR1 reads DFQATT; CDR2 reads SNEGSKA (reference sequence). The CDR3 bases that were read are TGCAGTGCTAGAGAACAGGGTAACACAGATACG. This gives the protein CSAREQGNTDT. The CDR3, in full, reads CSAREQGNTDTQYF.

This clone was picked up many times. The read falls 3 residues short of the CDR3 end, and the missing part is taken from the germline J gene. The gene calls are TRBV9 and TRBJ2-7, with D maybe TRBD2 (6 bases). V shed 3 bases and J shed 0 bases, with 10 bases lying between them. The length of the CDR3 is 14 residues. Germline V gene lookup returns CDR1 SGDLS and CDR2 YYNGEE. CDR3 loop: CASSGGLSSYEQYF. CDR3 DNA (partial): TGTGCCAGCAGCGGGGGACTTAGCTCCTACGAG.

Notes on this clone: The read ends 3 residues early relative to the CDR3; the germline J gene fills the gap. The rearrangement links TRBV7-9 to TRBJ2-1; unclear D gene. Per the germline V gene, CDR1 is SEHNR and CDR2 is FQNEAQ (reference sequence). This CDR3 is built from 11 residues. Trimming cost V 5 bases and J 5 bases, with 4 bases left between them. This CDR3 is CASSTDNEQFF. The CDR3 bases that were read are TGTGCCAGCAGCACTGACAATGAG.

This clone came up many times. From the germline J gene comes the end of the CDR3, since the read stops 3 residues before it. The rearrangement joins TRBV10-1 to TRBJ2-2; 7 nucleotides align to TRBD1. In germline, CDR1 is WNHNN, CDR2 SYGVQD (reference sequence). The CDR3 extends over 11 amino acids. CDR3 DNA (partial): TGCGCCAGCGGGGACAGTTCACCG. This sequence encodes CASGDSSP. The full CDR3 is CASGDSSPLFF.

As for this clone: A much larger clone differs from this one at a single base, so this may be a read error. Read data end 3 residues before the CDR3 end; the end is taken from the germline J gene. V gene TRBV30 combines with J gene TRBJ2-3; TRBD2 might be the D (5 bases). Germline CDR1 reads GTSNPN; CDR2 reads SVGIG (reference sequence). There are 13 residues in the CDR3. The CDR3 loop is CAWNRGSNQPQYF. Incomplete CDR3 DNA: TGTGCCTGGAATCGGGGTAGCAATCAGCCG.

The CDR3 protein is CASSSLGPYTEAFF. CDR3 DNA (partial): TGCGCCAGCAGCTCCCTGGGCCCTTACACTGAA. The gene calls are TRBV5-1 and TRBJ1-1; D remains ambiguous. Read data end 3 residues before the CDR3 end; the end is taken from the germline J gene. The CDR3 consists of 14 residues. The V end was cut by 3 bases, the J end by 3 bases, with 12 bases between. CDR1 and CDR2 (germline): SGHRS, YFSETQ. Based on the CDR3 plus reference TRBV5-1 and TRBJ1-1, the full variable domain is KAGVTQTPRYLIKTRGQQVTLSCSPISGHRSVSWYQQTPGQGLQFLFEYFSETQRNKGNFPGRFSGRQFSNSRSEMNVSTLELGDSALYLCASSSLGPYTEAFFGQGTRLTVV.